The clone carrying this T cell receptor beta chain came up a few times. Its antigen is currently unknown. These data belong to a study of blood T cells in healthy people across ages. General observations from the study: Strong correlation linked observed beta diversity and percent naive T cells.

A second roughly 6 to 11 cycle PCR used barcoded and J-beta primers. TCRdb redid the calling of the 5' RACE reads with MiXCR, one entry per CDR3 protein. The sample carries 2 million or so distinct CDR3 sequences, 49% recorded once. This CDR3 is built from 14 residues. The germline CDR1 and CDR2 sequences are MNHEY and SVGEGT. The germline V and J ends were trimmed by 6 bases and 3 bases, with 15 bases remaining between them. The clonotype originates from a woman aged 40 to 55 in good health. Sequencing was carried out using blood. The chain uses TRBV6-2 or TRBV6-3 and TRBJ2-7; unclear D gene. The CDR3 loop reads CASSPRLEVYEQYF. DNA of the CDR3: TGTGCCAGCAGCCCACGCCTTGAGGTCTACGAGCAGTACTTC.